Listed below are T cell receptor beta chains from one sample, sequenced in a study of Graves' ophthalmopathy and Graves' hyperthyroidism. TCRdb redid the calling of the multiplex PCR reads with MiXCR, one entry per CDR3 protein. The table records a few hundred thousand distinct CDR3 sequences, 15% to 20% of them present only once. The specimen sequenced was peripheral blood. The source is a young woman with Graves' ophthalmopathy. Both conserved end residues are part of each CDR3. Each record gives: clone size, D gene, CDR3 length, J gene, V gene, CDR3 protein, CDR3 DNA. The D gene is left open where the match is weak. For some rows the clone size is stated as once, few or many, or as a class when expanded; others skip it.

few - 14 TRBJ1-2 TRBV28 CASMFSLNSYGYTF TGTGCCAGCATGTTCTCTTTAAATTCCTATGGCTACACCTTC
many TRBD1 15 TRBJ2-7 TRBV29-1 CSVAGTGYRRREQYF TGCAGCGTCGCCGGGACAGGCTATAGACGGCGGGAGCAGTACTTC
- - 16 TRBJ1-1 TRBV5-1 CASSLGQAPLKTEAFF TGCGCCAGCAGCTTGGGCCAGGCCCCCCTGAAGACTGAAGCTTTCTTT
- - 15 TRBJ2-4 TRBV6-1 CASSEVNSGVNIQYF TGTGCCAGCAGTGAAGTGAATTCCGGGGTCAACATTCAGTACTTC
few TRBD2 15 TRBJ2-2 TRBV6-1 CASSEALAGGGELFF TGTGCCAGCAGTGAAGCCCTAGCGGGGGGCGGGGAGCTGTTTTTT
many TRBD2 15 TRBJ2-4 TRBV11-2 CASSLDGGAKNIQYF TGTGCCAGCAGCTTAGACGGGGGGGCCAAAAACATTCAGTACTTC
many - 17 TRBJ2-6 TRBV28 CASSPTRASPGANVLTF TGTGCCAGCAGTCCCACCCGGGCTTCCCCTGGGGCCAACGTCCTGACTTTC
- - 15 TRBJ2-7 TRBV4-2 CASSQDDLGGREQYF TGTGCCAGCAGCCAAGACGATCTTGGGGGCCGAGAGCAGTACTTC
- - 14 TRBJ1-1 TRBV24-1 CATSRAGEGTEAFF TGTGCCACCAGCCGGGCCGGAGAGGGCACTGAAGCTTTCTTT
many - 17 TRBJ2-7 TRBV6-5 CASSYTLRSGRRYEQYF TGTGCCAGCAGTTACACCTTACGATCGGGACGGCGCTACGAGCAGTACTTC
few - 14 TRBJ2-5 TRBV30 CAWGSTGRQETQYF TGTGCCTGGGGTTCCACAGGGAGGCAAGAGACCCAGTACTTC
many TRBD1 15 TRBJ2-7 TRBV27 CASSFKGGPSYEQYF TGTGCCAGCAGTTTTAAAGGGGGCCCCTCCTACGAGCAGTACTTC
many TRBD1 14 TRBJ1-2 TRBV20-1 CSARDRDRNHGYTF TGCAGTGCTAGAGACCGGGACAGGAACCATGGCTACACCTTC
many - 16 TRBJ1-5 TRBV28 CASTQERGALNQPQHF TGTGCCAGCACCCAGGAAAGGGGGGCCCTAAATCAGCCCCAGCATTTT
many - 14 TRBJ2-7 TRBV29-1 CSVESQGSSYEQYF TGCAGCGTTGAAAGTCAGGGCAGCTCCTACGAGCAGTACTTC
many - 14 TRBJ2-7 TRBV2 CASRPGRGTYEQYF TGTGCCAGCAGGCCGGGACGCGGAACCTACGAGCAGTACTTC
many TRBD1 17 TRBJ1-2 TRBV19 CASSTTGAYLKYFGYTF TGTGCCAGTAGTACGACAGGGGCCTATCTCAAATATTTTGGCTACACCTTC
many TRBD2 16 TRBJ2-5 TRBV7-2 CASSLRLAGEGETQYF TGTGCCAGCAGCTTACGACTAGCGGGAGAGGGGGAGACCCAGTACTTC
many - 11 TRBJ2-4 TRBV6-1 CASSERDIQYF TGTGCCAGCAGTGAAAGAGACATTCAGTACTTC
- - 15 TRBJ1-2 TRBV29-1 CSVEDSGDHIYGYTF TGCAGCGTTGAAGATTCAGGGGACCACATCTATGGCTACACCTTC
few - 14 TRBJ2-5 TRBV15 CATSFRGGQETQYF TGTGCCACCAGCTTTAGGGGCGGCCAAGAGACCCAGTACTTC
many - 16 TRBJ1-5 TRBV6-1 CASSPLGGLSNQPQHF TGTGCCAGCAGTCCCCTCGGCGGACTTAGCAATCAGCCCCAGCATTTT
- - 12 TRBJ1-6 TRBV6-1 CASALRDSPLHF TGTGCCAGCGCCCTCAGGGATTCACCCCTCCACTTT
- TRBD1 15 TRBJ1-1 TRBV7-2 CASSLGTGRSTEAFF TGTGCCAGCAGCTTAGGGACAGGGCGGTCCACTGAAGCTTTCTTT
many TRBD1 15 TRBJ2-5 TRBV5-6 CASSRFDRGGKTQYF TGTGCCAGCAGCCGATTCGACAGGGGGGGAAAGACCCAGTACTTC
many - 15 TRBJ1-5 TRBV5-1 CASSLDSHSSQPQHF TGCGCCAGCAGCTTGGACAGTCACTCCAGTCAGCCCCAGCATTTT
once TRBD1 15 TRBJ2-7 TRBV6-1 CASKGWTGESYEQYF TGTGCCAGCAAGGGCTGGACAGGGGAATCATACGAGCAGTACTTC
many - 15 TRBJ2-7 TRBV28 CASSLGTAVLGEQYF TGTGCCAGCAGTTTAGGAACGGCAGTTCTGGGGGAGCAGTACTTC
many - 13 TRBJ1-1 TRBV7-2 CASSLTVGTEAFF TGTGCCAGCAGCCTTACGGTCGGCACTGAAGCTTTCTTT
many TRBD1 15 TRBJ1-1 TRBV24-1 CATSDQTGGNTEAFF TGTGCCACCAGTGATCAGACAGGGGGGAACACTGAAGCTTTCTTT
many - 13 TRBJ1-3 TRBV29-1 CSVGVGRGNTIYF TGCAGCGTTGGGGTCGGACGAGGAAACACCATATATTTT
many TRBD1 14 TRBJ1-5 TRBV6-1 CASRGPQGDQPQHF TGTGCCAGCAGAGGACCTCAGGGGGATCAGCCCCAGCATTTT
many - 15 TRBJ2-5 TRBV10-3 CAIRGEDSPREAQYF TGTGCCATCAGGGGAGAAGACTCACCCCGTGAGGCCCAGTACTTC
- TRBD1 16 TRBJ1-6 TRBV27 CASSLLPGQYNSPLHF TGTGCCAGCAGTTTATTACCGGGACAGTATAATTCACCCCTCCACTTT
- TRBD1 14 TRBJ2-2 TRBV10-3 CANRDRENTGELFF TGTGCCAACAGGGACAGGGAGAACACCGGGGAGCTGTTTTTT
many - 13 TRBJ2-5 TRBV15 CATSRDKRETQYF TGTGCCACCAGCAGAGATAAGCGGGAGACCCAGTACTTC
many - 15 TRBJ2-5 TRBV12-3/TRBV12-4 CASSLSGGAEETQYF TGTGCCAGCAGTTTAAGTGGGGGGGCGGAAGAGACCCAGTACTTC
many - 18 TRBJ2-2 TRBV6-2/TRBV6-3 CASSYSNRAGMRGGELFF TGTGCCAGCAGTTACTCGAATCGGGCGGGAATGCGTGGCGGGGAGCTGTTTTTT
many - 11 TRBJ2-2 TRBV29-1 CSIRGTGELFF TGCAGCATCAGGGGAACCGGGGAGCTGTTTTTT
- TRBD1 17 TRBJ1-3 TRBV12-3/TRBV12-4 CASRPWGTGDSGNTIYF TGTGCCAGCAGGCCTTGGGGGACAGGAGACTCTGGAAACACCATATATTTT
many TRBD1 20 TRBJ1-1 TRBV4-1 CASSHSPKGTGALRNTEAFF TGCGCCAGCAGCCATTCCCCGAAGGGGACAGGGGCACTACGGAACACTGAAGCTTTCTTT
many TRBD2 14 TRBJ2-7 TRBV20-1 CSALTSGRHYEQYF TGCAGTGCTCTAACTAGCGGGAGGCACTACGAGCAGTACTTC